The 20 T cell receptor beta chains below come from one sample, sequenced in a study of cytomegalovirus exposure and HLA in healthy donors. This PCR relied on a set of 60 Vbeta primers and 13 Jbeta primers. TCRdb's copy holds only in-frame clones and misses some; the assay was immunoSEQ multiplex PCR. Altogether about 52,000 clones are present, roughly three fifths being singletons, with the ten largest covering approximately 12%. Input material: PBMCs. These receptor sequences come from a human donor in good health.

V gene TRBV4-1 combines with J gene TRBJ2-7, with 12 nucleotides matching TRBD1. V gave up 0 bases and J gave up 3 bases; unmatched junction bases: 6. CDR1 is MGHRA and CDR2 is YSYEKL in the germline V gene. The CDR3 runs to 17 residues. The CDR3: CASSQEPGQGAFYEQYF. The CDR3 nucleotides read TGCGCCAGCAGCCAAGAACCGGGACAGGGGGCCTTCTACGAGCAGTACTTC.

This chain's CDR3 is CASTYRGLTYEQYF. The CDR3 DNA reads as TGTGCCAGCACCTACAGGGGGCTAACCTACGAGCAGTACTTC. V usage is TRBV6-1 and J usage is TRBJ2-7, with 9 bases lining up with TRBD1. The CDR3 totals 14 residues. The junction had 6 bases not matched to a gene; V was cut back by 7 bases and J by 2 bases. Germline loops: CDR1 MNHNS, CDR2 SASEGT.

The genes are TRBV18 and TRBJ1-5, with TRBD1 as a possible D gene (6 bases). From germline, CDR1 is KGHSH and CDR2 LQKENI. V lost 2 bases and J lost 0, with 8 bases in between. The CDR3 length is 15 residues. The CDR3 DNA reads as TGTGCCAGCTCACCATTGGACAGTAGCAATCAGCCCCAGCATTTT. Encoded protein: CASSPLDSSNQPQHF.

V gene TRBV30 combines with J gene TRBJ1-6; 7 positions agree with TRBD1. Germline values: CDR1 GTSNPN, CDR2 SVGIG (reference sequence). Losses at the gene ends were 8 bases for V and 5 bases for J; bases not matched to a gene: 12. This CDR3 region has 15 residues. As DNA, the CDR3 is TGTGCCATCAGGCGTCCGGGACAGAATAATTCACCCCTCCACTTT. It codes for CAIRRPGQNNSPLHF.

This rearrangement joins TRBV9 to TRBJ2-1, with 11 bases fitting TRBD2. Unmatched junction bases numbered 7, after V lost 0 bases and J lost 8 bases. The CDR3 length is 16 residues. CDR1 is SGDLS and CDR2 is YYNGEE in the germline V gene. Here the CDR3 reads CASSVVGSGGAYEQFF. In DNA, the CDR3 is TGTGCCAGCAGCGTAGTGGGTAGCGGGGGGGCATATGAGCAGTTCTTC.

The CDR3 sequence is CASSATGFNSGNTIYF. CDR3 DNA sequence: TGTGCCAGCAGTGCTACAGGCTTCAACTCTGGAAACACCATATATTTT. This chain links TRBV27 with TRBJ1-3, with D perhaps matching TRBD1 (5 bases). Per the germline V gene, CDR1 is MNHEY and CDR2 is SMNVEV (reference sequence). This CDR3 has 16 amino acids. V was shortened by 5 bases and J by 0 bases, with 14 bases between the two germline ends.

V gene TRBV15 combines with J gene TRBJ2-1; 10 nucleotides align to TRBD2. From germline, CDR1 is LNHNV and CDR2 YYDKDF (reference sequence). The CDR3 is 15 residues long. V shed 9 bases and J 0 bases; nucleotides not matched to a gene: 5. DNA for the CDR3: TGTGCCACTGCAGCGGGGGGGCCCTCCTACAATGAGCAGTTCTTC. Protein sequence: CATAAGGPSYNEQFF.

As DNA, the CDR3 is TGTGCCAGTAGTAGAGAGGGACAGTCCTATGGCTACACCTTC. Amino acids: CASSREGQSYGYTF. The chain uses TRBV19 and TRBJ1-2, with TRBD1 matching 7 bases. Germline-derived CDR1 and CDR2 are LNHDA and SQIVND (reference sequence). Trimming took 4 bases from V and 4 from J; bases not matched to a gene: 6. The CDR3 has 14 residues. The full variable domain, its missing parts supplied by reference TRBV19 and TRBJ1-2, is DGGITQSPKYLFRKEGQNVTLSCEQNLNHDAMYWYRQDPGQGLRLIYYSQIVNDFQKGDIAEGYSVSREKKESFPLTVTSAQKNPTAFYLCASSREGQSYGYTFGSGTRLTVV.

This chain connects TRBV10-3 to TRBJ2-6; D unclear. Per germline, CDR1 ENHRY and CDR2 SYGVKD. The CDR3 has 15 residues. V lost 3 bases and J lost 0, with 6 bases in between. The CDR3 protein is CAISDMSSGANVLTF. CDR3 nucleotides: TGTGCCATCAGTGATATGAGCTCTGGGGCCAACGTCCTGACTTTC.

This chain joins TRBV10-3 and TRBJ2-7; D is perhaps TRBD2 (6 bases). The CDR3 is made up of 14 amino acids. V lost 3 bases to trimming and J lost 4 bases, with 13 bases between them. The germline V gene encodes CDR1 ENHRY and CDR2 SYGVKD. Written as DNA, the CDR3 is TGTGCCATCAGTGACGGGGCAGGGACTTACGAGCAGTACTTC. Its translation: CAISDGAGTYEQYF.

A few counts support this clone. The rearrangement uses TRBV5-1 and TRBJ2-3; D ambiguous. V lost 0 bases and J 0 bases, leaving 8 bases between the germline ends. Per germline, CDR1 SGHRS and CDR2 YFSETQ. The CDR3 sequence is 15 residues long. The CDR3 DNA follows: TGCGCCAGCAGCTTGGCGGGTGCTAGCACAGATACGCAGTATTTT. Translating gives CASSLAGASTDTQYF.

The CDR3 here is CASSFGQGAYEQFF. In nucleotides, the CDR3 is TGTGCCAGCAGTTTCGGACAGGGGGCCTATGAGCAGTTCTTC. The chain is built from TRBV27 and TRBJ2-1; 11 bases match TRBD1. The length of the CDR3 is 14 residues. Germline loops: CDR1 MNHEY, CDR2 SMNVEV (reference sequence). V gave up 3 bases and J gave up 8 bases; unmatched junction bases: 3.

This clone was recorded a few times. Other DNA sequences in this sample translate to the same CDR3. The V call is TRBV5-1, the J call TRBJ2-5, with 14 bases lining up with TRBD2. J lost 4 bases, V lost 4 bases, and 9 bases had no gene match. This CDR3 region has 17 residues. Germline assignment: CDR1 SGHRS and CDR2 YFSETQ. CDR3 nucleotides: TGCGCCAGCAGCCCCGGACTAGCGGGGGGCCGAGTAGAGACCCAGTACTTC. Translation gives CASSPGLAGGRVETQYF.

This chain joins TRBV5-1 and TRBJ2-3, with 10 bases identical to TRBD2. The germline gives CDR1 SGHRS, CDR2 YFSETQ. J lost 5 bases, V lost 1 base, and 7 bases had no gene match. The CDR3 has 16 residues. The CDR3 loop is CASSLLAGGRGDTQYF. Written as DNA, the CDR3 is TGCGCCAGCAGCTTGTTAGCGGGGGGCCGGGGAGATACGCAGTATTTT.

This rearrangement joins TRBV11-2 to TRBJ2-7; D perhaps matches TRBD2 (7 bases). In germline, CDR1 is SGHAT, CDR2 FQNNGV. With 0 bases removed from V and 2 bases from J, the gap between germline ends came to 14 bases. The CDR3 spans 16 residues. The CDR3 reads CASSLDWRGPAYEQYF. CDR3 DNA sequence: TGTGCCAGCAGCTTAGATTGGCGGGGGCCCGCCTACGAGCAGTACTTC.

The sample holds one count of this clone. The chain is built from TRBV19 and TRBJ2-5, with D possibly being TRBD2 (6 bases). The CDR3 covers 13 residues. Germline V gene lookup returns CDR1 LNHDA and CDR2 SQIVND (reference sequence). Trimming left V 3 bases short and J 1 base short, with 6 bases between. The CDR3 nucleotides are TGTGCCAGTAGTATGGGACTCCAAGAGACCCAGTACTTC. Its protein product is CASSMGLQETQYF.

CDR3 bases: TGTGCCGGGGGACAGGGCGGTCAGCCCCAGCATTTT. Amino acid sequence: CAGGQGGQPQHF. V is TRBV6-6 and J is TRBJ1-5; 9 bases are a match to TRBD1. V was clipped by 11 bases and J by 6 bases; unmatched bases: 5. CDR3 length: 12 amino acids. Germline V CDR1 and CDR2: MNHNY, SVGAGI (reference sequence).

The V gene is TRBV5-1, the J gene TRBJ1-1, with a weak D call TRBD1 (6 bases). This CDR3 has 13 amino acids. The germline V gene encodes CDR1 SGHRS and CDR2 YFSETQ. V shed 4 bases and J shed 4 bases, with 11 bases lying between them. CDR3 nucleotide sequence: TGCGCCAGCAGCCCGGGAGGGGGCACTGAAGCTTTCTTT. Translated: CASSPGGGTEAFF. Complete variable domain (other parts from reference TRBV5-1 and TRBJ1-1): KAGVTQTPRYLIKTRGQQVTLSCSPISGHRSVSWYQQTPGQGLQFLFEYFSETQRNKGNFPGRFSGRQFSNSRSEMNVSTLELGDSALYLCASSPGGGTEAFFGQGTRLTVV.

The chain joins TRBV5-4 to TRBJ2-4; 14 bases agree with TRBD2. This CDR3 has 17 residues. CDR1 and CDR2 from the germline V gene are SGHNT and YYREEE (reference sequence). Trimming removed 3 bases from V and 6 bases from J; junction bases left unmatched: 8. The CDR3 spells CASSSRTSGGPGNIQYF. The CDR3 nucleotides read TGTGCCAGCAGCTCGCGGACTAGCGGGGGGCCCGGAAACATTCAGTACTTC.

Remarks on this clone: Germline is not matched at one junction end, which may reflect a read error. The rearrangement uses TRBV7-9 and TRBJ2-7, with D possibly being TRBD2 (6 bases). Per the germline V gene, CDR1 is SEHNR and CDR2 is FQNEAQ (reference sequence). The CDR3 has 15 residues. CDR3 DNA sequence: TGTGCCAGCAGCTGGGGCCCGCCGGAGGGCTACGAGCACTACTTC. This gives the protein CASSWGPPEGYEHYF.